A selection of T cell receptor beta chains follows, all from one sample in a study of T cells in Graves' hyperthyroidism and ophthalmopathy. Each CDR3 protein gets one entry after TCRdb re-called the multiplex PCR reads with MiXCR. The profile shows 300,000 to 450,000 distinct CDR3 sequences, around 18% of them singletons. Source material: blood. All receptors derive from a woman aged 40 to 50 with Graves' ophthalmopathy. The CDR3 runs from the conserved cysteine through the conserved F or W. D genes are given only for firm matches. A row's size may be missing; if present it is once, few, many or a size class.

j_call,d_call,clone_size,v_call,cdr3_nt,cdr3_aa
TRBJ2-7,NA,many,TRBV6-1,TGTGCCAGCACTCGAGTGGATAGTTCCTACGAGCAGTACTTC,CASTRVDSSYEQYF
TRBJ1-1,NA,many,TRBV19,TGTGCCAGTAGTTTCGGACAGATGTACACTGAAGCTTTCTTT,CASSFGQMYTEAFF
TRBJ1-1,NA,many,TRBV15,TGTGCCACCAGCAGAGTACGCCTGAACACTGAAGCTTTCTTT,CATSRVRLNTEAFF
TRBJ2-7,TRBD1,many,TRBV6-5,TGTGCCAGCAGGACAGGGATAACCTACGAGCAGTACTTC,CASRTGITYEQYF
TRBJ2-2,TRBD2,many,TRBV6-2/TRBV6-3,TGTGCCAGCAGTTACGCGAGCGGGCTAACGGGAGGACCCACCGGGGAGCTGTTTTTT,CASSYASGLTGGPTGELFF
TRBJ2-2,TRBD1,many,TRBV10-3,TGTGCCATCAGTCCCCGGGACAGGGGGCAGGCCGGGGAGCTGTTTTTT,CAISPRDRGQAGELFF
TRBJ1-2,TRBD1,many,TRBV6-5,TGTGCCAGCAGCAAGACAGGGGAGGCGTCCACCTTC,CASSKTGEASTF
TRBJ2-7,TRBD2,many,TRBV6-2/TRBV6-3,TGTGCCAGCAGCCGTCGGGGGGGAGTCGCCCTCGAGCAGTACTTC,CASSRRGGVALEQYF
TRBJ2-2,TRBD2,few,TRBV11-2,TGTGCCAGCTTCCCGGGAGGGGGGGCCGGGGAGCTGTTTTTT,CASFPGGGAGELFF
TRBJ2-2,TRBD2,many,TRBV6-2/TRBV6-3,TGTGCCAGCAGGCAACCGGGACTAGCGGGAGGCATCAACACCGGGGAGCTGTTTTTT,CASRQPGLAGGINTGELFF
TRBJ1-2,TRBD1,many,TRBV6-1,TGTGCCAGCAGGGATGACAGGGGGCAAGGCTACACCTTC,CASRDDRGQGYTF
TRBJ1-2,TRBD1,NA,TRBV6-1,TGTGCCAGTTCACAGGGGACACCTAACTATGGCTACACCTTC,CASSQGTPNYGYTF
TRBJ2-7,NA,many,TRBV9,TGTGCCAGCAGCGTAGAAGGGACTTCCTCCTACGAGCAGTACTTC,CASSVEGTSSYEQYF
TRBJ1-1,TRBD1,few,TRBV6-2/TRBV6-3,TGTGCCAGCAGGGCCCCGGGACAGCTATACACTGAAGCTTTCTTT,CASRAPGQLYTEAFF
TRBJ1-1,NA,once,TRBV20-1,TGCAGTGCCCGCCTCGGGGGGCGTCAAGCTTTCTTT,CSARLGGRQAFF
TRBJ1-2,NA,NA,TRBV13,TGTGCCAGCAATCTCAGGGGTTCCCTAGACTATGGCTACACCTTC,CASNLRGSLDYGYTF
TRBJ2-5,NA,many,TRBV12-3/TRBV12-4,TGTGCCAGCAGTTTTGACGAGACCCAGTACTTC,CASSFDETQYF
TRBJ1-1,TRBD1,many,TRBV28,TGTGCCAGCAGAATCGGGGCAGGGGGCACTGAAGCTTTCTTT,CASRIGAGGTEAFF
TRBJ2-7,NA,many,TRBV20-1,TGCAGTCCCTCGACTCTATACGAGCAGTACTTC,CSPSTLYEQYF